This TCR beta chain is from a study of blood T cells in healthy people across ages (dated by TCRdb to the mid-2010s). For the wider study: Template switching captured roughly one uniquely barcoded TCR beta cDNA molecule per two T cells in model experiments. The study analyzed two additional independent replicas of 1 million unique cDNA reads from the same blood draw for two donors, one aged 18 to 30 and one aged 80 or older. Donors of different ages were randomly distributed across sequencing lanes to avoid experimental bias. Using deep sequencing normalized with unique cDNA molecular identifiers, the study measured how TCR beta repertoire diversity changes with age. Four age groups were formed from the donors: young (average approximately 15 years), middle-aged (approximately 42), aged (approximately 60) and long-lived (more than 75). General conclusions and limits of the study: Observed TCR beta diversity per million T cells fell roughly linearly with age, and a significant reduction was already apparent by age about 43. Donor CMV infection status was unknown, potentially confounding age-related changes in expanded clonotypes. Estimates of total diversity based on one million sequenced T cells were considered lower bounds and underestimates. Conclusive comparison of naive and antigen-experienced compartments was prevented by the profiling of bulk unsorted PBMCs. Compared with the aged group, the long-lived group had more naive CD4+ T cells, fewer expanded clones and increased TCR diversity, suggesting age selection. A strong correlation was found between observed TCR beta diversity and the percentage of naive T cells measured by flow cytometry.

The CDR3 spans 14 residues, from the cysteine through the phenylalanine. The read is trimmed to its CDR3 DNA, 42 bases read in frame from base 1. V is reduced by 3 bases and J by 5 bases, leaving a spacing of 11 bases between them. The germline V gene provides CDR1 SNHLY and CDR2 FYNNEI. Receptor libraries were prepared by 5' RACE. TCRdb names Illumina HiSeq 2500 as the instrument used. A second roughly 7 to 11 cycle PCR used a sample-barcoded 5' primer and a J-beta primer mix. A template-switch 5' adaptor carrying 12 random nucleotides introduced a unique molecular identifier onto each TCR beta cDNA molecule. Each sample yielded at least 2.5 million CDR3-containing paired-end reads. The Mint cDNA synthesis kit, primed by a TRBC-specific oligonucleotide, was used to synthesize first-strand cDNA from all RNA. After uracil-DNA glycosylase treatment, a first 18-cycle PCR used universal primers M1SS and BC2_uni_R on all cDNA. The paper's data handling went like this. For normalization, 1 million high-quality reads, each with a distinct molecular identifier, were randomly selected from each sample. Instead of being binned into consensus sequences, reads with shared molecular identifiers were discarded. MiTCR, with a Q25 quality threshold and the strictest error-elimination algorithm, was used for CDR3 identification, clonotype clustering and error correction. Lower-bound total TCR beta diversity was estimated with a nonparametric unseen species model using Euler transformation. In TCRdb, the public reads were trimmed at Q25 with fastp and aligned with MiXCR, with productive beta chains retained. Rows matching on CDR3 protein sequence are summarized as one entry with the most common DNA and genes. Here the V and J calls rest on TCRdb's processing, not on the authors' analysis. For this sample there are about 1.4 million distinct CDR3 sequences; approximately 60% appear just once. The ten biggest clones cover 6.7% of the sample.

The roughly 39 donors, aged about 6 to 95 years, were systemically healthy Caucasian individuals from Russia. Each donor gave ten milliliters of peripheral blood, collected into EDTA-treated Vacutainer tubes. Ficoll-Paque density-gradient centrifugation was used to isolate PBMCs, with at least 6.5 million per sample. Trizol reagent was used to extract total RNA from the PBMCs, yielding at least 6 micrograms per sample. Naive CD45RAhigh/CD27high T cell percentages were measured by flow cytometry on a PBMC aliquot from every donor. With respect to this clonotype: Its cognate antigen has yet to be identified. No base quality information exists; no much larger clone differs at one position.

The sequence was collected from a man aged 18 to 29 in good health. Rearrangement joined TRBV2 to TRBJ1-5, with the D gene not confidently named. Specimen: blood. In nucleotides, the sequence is TGTGCCAGCAGTGACCGATTTTTTGATCAGCCCCAGCATTTT. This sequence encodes CASSDRFFDQPQHF.